Described below is a single T cell receptor (beta chain) sequence and its context. This clonotype was seen more than once but under ten times. The antigen this receptor binds is unknown. Base qualities are not at hand, and no much larger clone is one base apart. The CDR3 runs 14 amino acids, cysteine and phenylalanine included. The entry retains the CDR3 DNA only, 42 bases that are in frame from base 1. Trimmed from V: 5 bases; trimmed from J: 6 bases; junction bases lacking a gene match: 6. The sample was run on an Illumina NovaSeq 6000. cDNA libraries for TCRalpha and TCRbeta were prepared by 5'RACE using constant-segment primers, with sample barcodes and unique molecular identifiers added. Trizol reagent was used to extract RNA from every sample. Libraries were amplified in two PCR steps, with a second sample barcode and Illumina TruSeq adapters added in the second step. Libraries were sequenced on an Illumina NovaSeq with 2 x 150 bp paired-end reads. On the study's bioinformatics: With migec v1.2.7, reads were demultiplexed and then collapsed into UMI-guided consensus sequences. Using mixcr v2.1.11, UMI consensuses were aligned to TRA and TRB V and J templates and then assembled into clonotypes. Expanded or contracted clonotypes were those called significant by both edgeR and NoisET, with noise models trained on biological replicates. For edgeR calls, a false discovery rate-adjusted p below 0.01 and a log2 fold-change threshold of 1 were applied. As an exploratory analysis of dynamics, PCA with hierarchical clustering was applied to max-normalized trajectories of the 1000 most abundant clonotypes. Each responding clone was given a CD4 or CD8 phenotype based on the CD4+ and CD8+ repertoires, which had been sequenced separately. The public reads were reprocessed in TCRdb via fastp at Q25 and MiXCR, keeping in-frame beta chains. Each record represents a unique CDR3 protein, reported with the most common genes and DNA among its rows. The V and J calls follow TCRdb's processing rather than the paper's. For this sample there are 210,000 or so distinct CDR3 sequences; about 10% appear just once. Approximately 2.8% of the sample comes from the top ten.

The sample comes from a study of T-cell memory formation after mild COVID-19 (dated by TCRdb to the early 2020s). Looking at the study overall: TCR sequence clusters from the two donors were found to be largely donor specific. Longitudinal TCRalpha and TCRbeta repertoire sequencing tracked T-cell clones expanding and contracting after mild COVID-19 in a couple of donors. Two young, previously healthy adult volunteers made up the cohort, one male and one female.

General findings and caveats noted by the study authors: Only a couple of mild cases were covered by the study, and larger cohorts that include severe cases with pre-infection samples were considered necessary. Whether the second-wave clones peaking on day 37 were SARS-CoV-2 specific was not confirmed. Clones contracting from day 15 to 85 had balanced CD4/CD8 phenotypes, while a second wave expanding from day 15 to 37 was biased towards CD4+. Some responding clones were detected in pre-infection memory, suggesting pre-existing cross-reactive memory T cells joined the SARS-CoV-2 response. Contracting CD4+ clones turned up mainly in the CM and EM memory subsets, whereas EMRA was where CD8+ clones were enriched.

PBMCs were isolated by Ficoll-Paque density gradient centrifugation. Sequenced sample: PBMCs or a T cell subset sorted from them (not recorded which). This TCR was recovered from a young man who had mild COVID-19 (a few samples of this study predate the infection). The sample titles of this study are shuffled in the database, so cell type and time point are left out; the donor was told from shared clones. This receptor chain uses TRBV12-3 or TRBV12-4 and TRBJ2-1, and 8 junctional nucleotides match TRBD2. In nucleotide form, the sequence is TGTGCCAGCAGTCTCCAGCGGGGGTCCAATGAGCAGTTCTTC. This gives the protein CASSLQRGSNEQFF.